The 26 T cell receptor beta chains listed next were all sequenced from one sample in a study of blood T cell repertoires in COVID-19. Produced via immunoSEQ multiplex PCR; TCRdb's table is partial and in-frame only. The data hold about 170,000 clones, with around 82% observed a single time. The sequenced sample was peripheral blood. These receptors were obtained from a woman older than 75 with acute or convalescent COVID-19.

This clone appeared many times. Other DNA sequences of this sample code for an identical CDR3. The J gene is TRBJ2-7, the V gene TRBV4-3; possibly TRBD1 for D (5 bases). V gave up 3 bases and J gave up 5 bases, with 8 bases separating them. Germline CDR1 and CDR2: LGHNA and YSLEER. The CDR3 has 12 residues. Here the CDR3 DNA reads TGCGCCAGCAGCCACGACAGCCACGAGCAGTACTTC. Protein product: CASSHDSHEQYF.

This chain connects TRBV18 to TRBJ2-6; 7 nucleotides line up with TRBD1. Losses at the gene ends were 5 bases for V and 0 bases for J; bases not matched to a gene: 10. The CDR3 totals 18 residues. From germline, CDR1 is KGHSH and CDR2 LQKENI. CDR3 amino acids: CASSGRIPGGSGANVLTF. CDR3 sequence (DNA): TGTGCCAGCTCAGGCCGTATTCCAGGGGGCTCTGGGGCCAACGTCCTGACTTTC.

The J gene is TRBJ1-5, the V gene TRBV2; TRBD1 matches 7 bases. The CDR3 spans 14 residues. J lost 4 bases, V lost 0 bases, and 0 bases had no gene match. Per the germline V gene, CDR1 is SNHLY and CDR2 is FYNNEI. CDR3 sequence: CASSEADRNQPQHF. CDR3 in DNA: TGTGCCAGCAGTGAAGCGGACAGGAATCAGCCCCAGCATTTT. The entire variable domain, with the rest obtained from reference TRBV2 and TRBJ1-5, is as follows: EPEVTQTPSHQVTQMGQEVILRCVPISNHLYFYWYRQILGQKVEFLVSFYNNEISEKSEIFDDQFSVERPDGSNFTLKIRSTKLEDSAMYFCASSEADRNQPQHFGDGTRLSIL.

The chain carries TRBV30 and TRBJ2-1, with 9 bases that match TRBD1. Germline CDR1 and CDR2: GTSNPN and SVGIG (reference sequence). Trimming removed 4 bases from V and 2 bases from J; junction bases left unmatched: 6. CDR3 length: 15 amino acids. The CDR3: CAWKGTGRAYNEQFF. Written as DNA, the CDR3 is TGTGCCTGGAAAGGGACAGGGAGGGCCTACAATGAGCAGTTCTTC.

The chain uses TRBV6-2 or TRBV6-3 and TRBJ2-5; TRBD1 might be the D (6 bases). Trimming stripped 3 bases from V and 5 bases from J, with 16 bases between. Germline V gene data show CDR1 as MNHEY and CDR2 as SVGEGT. The CDR3 runs to 15 residues. The CDR3 nucleotides are TGTGCCAGCAGTTATGTGGGGGCCCCAGGGGAGACCCAGTACTTC. Amino acid sequence: CASSYVGAPGETQYF.

This rearrangement joins TRBV4-3 to TRBJ1-1; TRBD1 is a possible D gene (5 bases). This CDR3 comprises 15 residues. The V gene's germline CDR1 is LGHNA and CDR2 YSLEER. V lost 0 bases and J lost 4, with 12 bases in between. The CDR3 region is CASSQDLAGGTEAFF. The CDR3 DNA reads as TGCGCCAGCAGCCAAGATCTCGCCGGGGGCACTGAAGCTTTCTTT.

The genes are TRBV5-4 and TRBJ2-7, with TRBD2 as a possible D gene (5 bases). The CDR3 is made up of 15 amino acids. Germline CDR1 is SGHNT and CDR2 is YYREEE (reference sequence). Trimming took 1 base from V and 4 from J, leaving 15 bases between them. CDR3 amino acids: CASSLLQPGSYEQYF. CDR3 nucleotides: TGTGCCAGCAGCTTGCTACAGCCGGGGTCTTACGAGCAGTACTTC.

This rearrangement joins TRBV30 to TRBJ1-2, with TRBD1 matching 8 bases. Germline-derived CDR1 and CDR2 are GTSNPN and SVGIG (reference sequence). J was trimmed by 4 bases and V by 4 bases; bases with no gene match: 8. The CDR3 loop spans 14 amino acids. CDR3 bases: TGTGCCTGGAAAGGACAGGGAGGCTTCTATGGCTACACCTTC. This codes for CAWKGQGGFYGYTF.

This clone was recorded a few times. This chain uses TRBV28 with TRBJ1-5; TRBD1 agrees at 8 bases. Germline values: CDR1 MDHEN, CDR2 SYDVKM. The length of the CDR3 is 15 residues. Trimming removed 3 bases from V and 7 bases from J; junction bases left unmatched: 8. CDR3 bases: TGTGCCAGCAGTTTCTCCGGGACAGGAAAACAGCCCCAGCATTTT. The encoded protein is CASSFSGTGKQPQHF.

The CDR3 DNA is TGTGCCAGCAGTTTCTATGGGGGACAGGGGGTCTCGAACACTGAAGCTTTCTTT. This translates into CASSFYGGQGVSNTEAFF. V gene TRBV27 combines with J gene TRBJ1-1; TRBD1 agrees at 11 bases. The trim removed 3 bases at V and 1 base at J, leaving 10 bases unmatched. The CDR3 covers 18 residues. Germline V gives CDR1 MNHEY, CDR2 SMNVEV (reference sequence).

CDR3 amino acids: CASSPPGSYNEQFF. The CDR3 DNA follows: TGTGCCAGCAGCCCACCCGGCTCCTACAATGAGCAGTTCTTC. The chain employs TRBV9 and TRBJ2-1, with D unresolved. CDR1 and CDR2 from the germline V gene are SGDLS and YYNGEE. The CDR3 length is 14 residues. Trimming removed 4 bases at V and 0 bases at J, with 8 bases between.

The V gene is TRBV19, the J gene TRBJ1-2, with 7 bases lining up with TRBD1. The CDR3 has 12 residues. J was trimmed by 8 bases and V by 7 bases; bases with no gene match: 7. Germline V lookup: CDR1 LNHDA, CDR2 SQIVND (reference sequence). CDR3 loop: CASNDRVEGYTF. As DNA, the CDR3 is TGTGCCAGTAATGACAGGGTTGAAGGCTACACCTTC.

This sequence joins TRBV3-1 (or the pseudogene TRBV3-2) and TRBJ2-6; 7 nucleotides match TRBD2. This CDR3 comprises 15 residues. CDR1 and CDR2 (germline): LGHDT, YNNKEL (reference sequence). The V segment lost 3 bases and the J segment 2 bases; nucleotides outside the gene matches: 1. The CDR3 DNA is TGTGCCAGCAGCCACCTAGCGGCTGGGGCCAACGTCCTGACTTTC. Translation: CASSHLAAGANVLTF.

This chain connects TRBV2 to TRBJ2-1, with 9 bases identical to TRBD2. From germline, CDR1 is SNHLY and CDR2 FYNNEI. Trimming cost V 4 bases and J 8 bases; bases outside gene matches: 6. This CDR3 contains 14 residues. Here the CDR3 reads CASSVAGALYEQFF. The CDR3 DNA sequence: TGTGCCAGCAGTGTAGCGGGAGCGCTATATGAGCAGTTCTTC.

This clone was observed a single time. CDR3 coding DNA: TGTGCCAGCAGTCGACAGGGCCCTAATGAAAAACTGTTTTTT. Translation: CASSRQGPNEKLFF. The chain links TRBV27 to TRBJ1-4; 7 nucleotides line up with TRBD1. The junction had 3 bases not matched to a gene; V was cut back by 5 bases and J by 3 bases. Germline V lookup: CDR1 MNHEY, CDR2 SMNVEV (reference sequence). This CDR3 is built from 14 residues. Complete variable domain (other parts from reference TRBV27 and TRBJ1-4): EAQVTQNPRYLITVTGKKLTVTCSQNMNHEYMSWYRQDPGLGLRQIYYSMNVEVTDKGDVPEGYKVSRKEKRNFPLILESPSPNQTSLYFCASSRQGPNEKLFFGSGTQLSVL.

This clone was detected only once. The chain is built from TRBV7-9 and TRBJ1-5; TRBD1 agrees at 9 bases. The CDR3 is 14 residues long. The germline V gene encodes CDR1 SEHNR and CDR2 FQNEAQ (reference sequence). Losses at the gene ends were 9 bases for V and 6 bases for J; bases not matched to a gene: 9. CDR3 amino acids: CASPRDRDCQPQHF. CDR3 nucleotides: TGTGCCAGTCCCCGGGACAGGGACTGTCAGCCCCAGCATTTT. The full variable domain, in which reference TRBV7-9 and TRBJ1-5 provide the parts outside the CDR3, is DTGVSQNPRHKITKRGQNVTFRCDPISEHNRLYWYRQTLGQGPEFLTYFQNEAQLEKSRLLSDRFSAERPKGSFSTLEIQRTEQGDSAMYLCASPRDRDCQPQHFGDGTRLSIL.

The rearrangement links TRBV11-2 to TRBJ2-3; TRBD2 is a possible D gene (5 bases). This CDR3 spans 16 amino acids. Trimming shortened V by 1 base and J by 6 bases, and 17 bases separated the two germline ends. CDR1 is SGHAT and CDR2 is FQNNGV in the germline V gene. This chain's CDR3 is CASSLVARARRDTQYF. As DNA, the CDR3 is TGTGCCAGCAGCTTAGTAGCTAGGGCTCGGAGGGATACGCAGTATTTT.

The rearrangement joins TRBV27 to TRBJ1-4; D may be TRBD1 (6 bases). Germline CDR1 is MNHEY and CDR2 is SMNVEV (reference sequence). The CDR3 covers 15 residues. Trimming took 2 bases from V and 3 from J, leaving 10 bases between them. The chain's CDR3 is CASSLTGLANEKLFF. DNA of the CDR3: TGTGCCAGCAGTTTAACAGGGCTAGCTAATGAAAAACTGTTTTTT.

This clone was found once. The chain is built from TRBV9 and TRBJ2-2; D is undetermined. The CDR3 covers 13 residues. The V end was cut by 1 base, the J end by 5 bases, with 6 bases between. Germline-derived CDR1 and CDR2 are SGDLS and YYNGEE. CDR3 amino acids: CASSVKATGELFF. In DNA, the CDR3 is TGTGCCAGCAGCGTAAAAGCGACCGGGGAGCTGTTTTTT.

In its sample, this clone was seen a few times. The chain couples TRBV28 to TRBJ1-2; 7 bases agree with TRBD1. CDR3 length: 15 residues. Looked up from germline, CDR1 is MDHEN and CDR2 is SYDVKM. The V and J ends lost 1 base and 7 bases, in that order; junction bases with no gene match: 9. The CDR3 DNA reads as TGTGCCAGCAGTTTATCTCAGGGGGTGCAGGGTGGCTACACCTTC. Translated: CASSLSQGVQGGYTF.

The chain is built from TRBV3-1 (or the pseudogene TRBV3-2) and TRBJ1-4; TRBD1 matches 7 bases. The J segment lost 5 bases and the V segment lost 5 bases, leaving 11 bases of the junction unmatched. Germline lookup yields CDR1 LGHDT and CDR2 YNNKEL (reference sequence). The CDR3 is 16 residues long. The CDR3 nucleotides read TGTGCCAGCAGCGCTAGACGTGCAGGGGGAAATGAAAAACTGTTTTTT. This encodes CASSARRAGGNEKLFF.

The chain carries TRBV29-1 and TRBJ1-3, with D tentatively TRBD1 (6 bases). The V and J ends lost 5 bases and 6 bases respectively, with 11 bases between them. This CDR3 has 12 residues. Germline V gene data show CDR1 as SQVTM and CDR2 as ANQGSEA. CDR3 nucleotides: TGCAGCGTTAAGGACAGCCTAAACACCATATATTTT. The encoded protein is CSVKDSLNTIYF.

The V and J genes are TRBV19 and TRBJ1-5; the D is unclear. Trimming removed 3 bases from V and 6 bases from J, with 9 bases in between. This CDR3 has 13 amino acids. The germline CDR1 and CDR2 sequences are LNHDA and SQIVND (reference sequence). The CDR3 here is CASSMSGFQPQHF. The CDR3 region has the DNA TGTGCCAGTAGTATGTCGGGGTTTCAGCCCCAGCATTTT.

The sample holds one count of this clone. The chain employs TRBV6-1 and TRBJ2-5; 10 bases fit TRBD2. V lost 4 bases, J lost 5 bases, and 10 bases stayed unmatched. Germline-derived CDR1 and CDR2 are MNHNS and SASEGT. The CDR3 length is 16 residues. The CDR3 loop is CASSVPSGRALETQYF. The CDR3 DNA reads as TGTGCCAGCAGTGTTCCGAGCGGGAGGGCCTTGGAGACCCAGTACTTC.

The genes are TRBV6-5 and TRBJ1-2; D call uncertain. Germline V lookup: CDR1 MNHEY, CDR2 SVGAGI. Trimming pared 4 bases from V and 4 bases from J, leaving 16 bases between. The CDR3 is 15 amino acids. The CDR3 DNA sequence: TGTGCCAGCAGTTCAACACTGAGGCCCCTCTATGGCTACACCTTC. Translated: CASSSTLRPLYGYTF.

This chain links TRBV7-2 with TRBJ2-3, with 7 bases aligning to TRBD2. V was clipped by 0 bases and J by 7 bases; unmatched bases: 4. The germline V gene encodes CDR1 SGHTA and CDR2 FQGNSA. The CDR3 runs 14 residues. The CDR3 loop reads CASSLAGLGNTQYF. CDR3 in DNA: TGTGCCAGCAGCTTAGCAGGACTAGGTAATACGCAGTATTTT. Drawing the rest from reference TRBV7-2 and TRBJ2-3, the complete variable domain is GAGVSQSPSNKVTEKGKDVELRCDPISGHTALYWYRQSLGQGLEFLIYFQGNSAPDKSGLPSDRFSAERTGGSVSTLTIQRTQQEDSAVYLCASSLAGLGNTQYFGPGTRLTVL.